This T cell receptor (beta chain) was captured by sequencing in a study of blood T cell repertoires in COVID-19. Looked up from germline, CDR1 is SGHRS and CDR2 is YFSETQ. The CDR3 spans 15 residues. Trimming cost V 7 bases and J 0 bases; bases outside gene matches: 6. Here immunoSEQ multiplex PCR was the method, and the copy in TCRdb shows in-frame clones only, minus some. This table has 150,000 or so clones, 84% appearing once. Sequenced: PBMCs or T cells enriched from blood (not recorded which). This TCR was sampled from a man aged 45 to 65 who had recovered from COVID-19. The genes are TRBV5-1 and TRBJ2-1, with 8 bases fitting TRBD2. The CDR3, as DNA: TGCGCCAGCGTCCTAGCGGGTGGCTCCTACAATGAGCAGTTCTTC. This encodes CASVLAGGSYNEQFF.